The T cell receptor beta chain described here comes from a study of identical twins. The study's findings and limits: Memory repertoires showed no such pattern, whereas abundant cord blood beta clonotypes carried fewer insertions. In beta out-of-frame sequences, the excess sharing between twins was weaker. Out-of-frame alpha sequences common to twins exhibited an excess of low generation probability.

Only healthy Caucasians were included as donors. TCRdb redid the calling of the 5' RACE reads with MiXCR, one entry per CDR3 protein. The sample records 450,000 to 650,000 distinct CDR3 sequences, around 15% being singletons. On this clonotype: The antigen remains undetermined.

This same sample was also taken into another study, of yellow fever vaccine responses in identical twins.

The clonotype was recovered from a young woman in good health. Sequencing was done on a sample of CD4+ T cells sorted from blood.

DNA of the CDR3: TGCAGTGCTAGGTCCACGAATGAGCAGTTCTTC. This translates into CSARSTNEQFF. The chain employs TRBV20-1 and TRBJ2-1; no firm D call. The V gene lost 3 bases and the J gene lost 7 bases, with 7 bases spanning the gap. Per the germline V gene, CDR1 is DFQATT and CDR2 is SNEGSKA (reference sequence). CDR3 length: 11 residues.